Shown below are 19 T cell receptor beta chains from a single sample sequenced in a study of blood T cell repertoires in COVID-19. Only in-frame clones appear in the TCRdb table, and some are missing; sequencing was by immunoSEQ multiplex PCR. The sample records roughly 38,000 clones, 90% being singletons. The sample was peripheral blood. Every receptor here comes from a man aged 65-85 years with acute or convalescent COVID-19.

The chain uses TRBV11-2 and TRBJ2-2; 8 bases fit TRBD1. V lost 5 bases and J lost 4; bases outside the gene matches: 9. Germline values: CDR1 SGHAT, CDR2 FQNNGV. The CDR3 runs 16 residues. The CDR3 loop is CASSALRGPPTGELFF. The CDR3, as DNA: TGTGCCAGCAGCGCCCTCAGGGGGCCACCCACCGGGGAGCTGTTTTTT.

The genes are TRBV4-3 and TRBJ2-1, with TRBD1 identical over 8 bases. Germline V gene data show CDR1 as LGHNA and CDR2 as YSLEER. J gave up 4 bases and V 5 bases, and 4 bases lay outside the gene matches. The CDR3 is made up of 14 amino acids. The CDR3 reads CASSYRTGYNEQFF. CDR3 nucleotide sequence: TGCGCCAGCAGCTATCGGACAGGGTACAATGAGCAGTTCTTC.

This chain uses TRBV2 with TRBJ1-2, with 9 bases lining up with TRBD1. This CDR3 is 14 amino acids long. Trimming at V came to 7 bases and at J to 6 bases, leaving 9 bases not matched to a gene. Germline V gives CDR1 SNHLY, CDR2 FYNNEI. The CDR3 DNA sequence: TGTGCCAGCACTGACAGGGGGGATGTAAATGGCTACACCTTC. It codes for CASTDRGDVNGYTF.

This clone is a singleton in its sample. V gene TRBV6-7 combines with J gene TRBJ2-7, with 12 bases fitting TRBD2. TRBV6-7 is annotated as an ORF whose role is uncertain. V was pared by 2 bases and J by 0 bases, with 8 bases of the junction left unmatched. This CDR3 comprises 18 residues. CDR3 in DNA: TGTGCCAGCAGTTACCTACCCCGGACTAGCGGGAACTCCTACGAGCAGTACTTC. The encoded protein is CASSYLPRTSGNSYEQYF.

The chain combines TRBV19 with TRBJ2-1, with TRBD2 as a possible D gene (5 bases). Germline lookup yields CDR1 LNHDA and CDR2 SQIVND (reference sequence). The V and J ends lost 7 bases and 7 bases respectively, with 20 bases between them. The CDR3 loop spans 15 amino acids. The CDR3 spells CASISQNGIGNEQFF. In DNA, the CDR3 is TGTGCCAGTATTTCCCAAAACGGGATTGGGAATGAGCAGTTCTTC.

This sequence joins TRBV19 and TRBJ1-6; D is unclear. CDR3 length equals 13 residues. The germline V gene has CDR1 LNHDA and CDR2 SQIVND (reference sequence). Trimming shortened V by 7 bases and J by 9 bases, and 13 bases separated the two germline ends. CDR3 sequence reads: CASKWRGSSPLHF. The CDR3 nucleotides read TGTGCCAGTAAGTGGAGAGGTAGTTCACCCCTCCACTTT.

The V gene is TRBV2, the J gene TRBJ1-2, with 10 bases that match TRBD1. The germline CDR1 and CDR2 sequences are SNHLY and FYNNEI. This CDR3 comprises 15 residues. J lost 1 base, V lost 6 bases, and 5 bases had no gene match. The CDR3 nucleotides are TGTGCCAGCAGACCGACAGGGGGCAGTAACTATGGCTACACCTTC. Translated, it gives CASRPTGGSNYGYTF.

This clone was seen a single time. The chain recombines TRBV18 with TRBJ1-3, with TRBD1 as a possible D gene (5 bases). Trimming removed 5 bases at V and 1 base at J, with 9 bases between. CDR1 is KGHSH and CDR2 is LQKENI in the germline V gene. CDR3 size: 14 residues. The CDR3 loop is CASSTQGSGNTIYF. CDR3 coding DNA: TGTGCCAGCTCAACCCAGGGTTCTGGAAACACCATATATTTT.

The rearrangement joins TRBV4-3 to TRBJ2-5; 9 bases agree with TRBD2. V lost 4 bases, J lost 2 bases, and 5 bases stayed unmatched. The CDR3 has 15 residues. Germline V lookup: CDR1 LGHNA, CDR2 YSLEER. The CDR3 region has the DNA TGCGCCAGCAGCCCACGACTAGCGGATCAAGAGACCCAGTACTTC. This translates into CASSPRLADQETQYF.

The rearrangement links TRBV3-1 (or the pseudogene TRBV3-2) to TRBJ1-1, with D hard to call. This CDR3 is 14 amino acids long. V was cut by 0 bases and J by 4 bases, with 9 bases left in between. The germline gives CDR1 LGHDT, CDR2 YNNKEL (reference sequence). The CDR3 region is CASSQEGRGTEAFF. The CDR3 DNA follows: TGTGCCAGCAGCCAAGAAGGGAGAGGCACTGAAGCTTTCTTT.

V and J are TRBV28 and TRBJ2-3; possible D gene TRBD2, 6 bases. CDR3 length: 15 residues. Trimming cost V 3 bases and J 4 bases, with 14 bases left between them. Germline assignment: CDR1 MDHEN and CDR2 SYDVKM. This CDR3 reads CASSLTQGLADTQYF. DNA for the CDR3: TGTGCCAGCAGTTTGACCCAGGGACTCGCAGATACGCAGTATTTT.

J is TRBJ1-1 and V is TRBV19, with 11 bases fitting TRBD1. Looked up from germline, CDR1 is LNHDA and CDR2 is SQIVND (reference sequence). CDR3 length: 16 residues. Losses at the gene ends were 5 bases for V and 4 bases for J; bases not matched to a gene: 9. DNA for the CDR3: TGTGCCAGTAGTCGGGACAGGGGGGCGTGGGGCACTGAAGCTTTCTTT. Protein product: CASSRDRGAWGTEAFF.

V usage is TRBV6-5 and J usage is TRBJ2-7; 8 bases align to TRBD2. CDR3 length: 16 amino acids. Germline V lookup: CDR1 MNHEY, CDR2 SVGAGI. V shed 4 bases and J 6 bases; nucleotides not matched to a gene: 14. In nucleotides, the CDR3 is TGTGCCAGCAGTTTTGCTTGGACGAGCGGGGGCATCGAGCAGTACTTC. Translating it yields CASSFAWTSGGIEQYF.

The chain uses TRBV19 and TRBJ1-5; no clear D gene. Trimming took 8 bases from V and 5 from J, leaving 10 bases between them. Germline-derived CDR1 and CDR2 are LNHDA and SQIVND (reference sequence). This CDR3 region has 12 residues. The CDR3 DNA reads TGTGCCAGTGCCCTTCGGGATCAGCCCCAGCATTTT. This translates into CASALRDQPQHF.

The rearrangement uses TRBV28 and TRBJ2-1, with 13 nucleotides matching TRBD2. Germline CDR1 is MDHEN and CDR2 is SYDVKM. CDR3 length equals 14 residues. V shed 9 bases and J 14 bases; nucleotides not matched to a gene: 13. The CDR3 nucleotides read TGTGCCAGTGGGACTAGCGGGATTACTGGTCCCAAGTTCTTC. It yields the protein CASGTSGITGPKFF.

The CDR3 sequence: CASSRDWSGRTEETQYF. The CDR3 DNA sequence: TGTGCCAGCAGCCGCGATTGGAGCGGGAGGACCGAGGAGACCCAGTACTTC. The gene calls are TRBV6-4 and TRBJ2-5, with TRBD2 identical over 9 bases. Per the germline V gene, CDR1 is MRHNA and CDR2 is SNTAGT. The junction had 16 bases not matched to a gene; V was cut back by 6 bases and J by 5 bases. The CDR3 runs to 17 residues.

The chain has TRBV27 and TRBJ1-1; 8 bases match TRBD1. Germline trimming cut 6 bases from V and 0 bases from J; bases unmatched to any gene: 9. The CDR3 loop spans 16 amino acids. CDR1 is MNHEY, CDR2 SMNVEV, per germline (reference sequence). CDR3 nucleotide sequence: TGTGCCAGCAGAACCCAGCCAGGGGGCATGAACACTGAAGCTTTCTTT. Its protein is CASRTQPGGMNTEAFF.

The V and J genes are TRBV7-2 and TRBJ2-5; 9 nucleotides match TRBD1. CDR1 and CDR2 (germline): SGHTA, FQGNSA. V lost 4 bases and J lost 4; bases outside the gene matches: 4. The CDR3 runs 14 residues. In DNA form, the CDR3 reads TGTGCCAGCAGCTACTTGGGACAGGGAGAGACCCAGTACTTC. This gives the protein CASSYLGQGETQYF.

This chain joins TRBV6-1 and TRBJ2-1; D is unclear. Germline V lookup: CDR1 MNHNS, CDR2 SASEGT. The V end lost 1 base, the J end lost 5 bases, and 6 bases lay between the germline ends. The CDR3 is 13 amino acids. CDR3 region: CASSEVAHNEQFF. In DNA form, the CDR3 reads TGTGCCAGCAGTGAAGTAGCCCACAATGAGCAGTTCTTC.